Presented here are 29 T cell receptor beta chains from one specimen sequenced in a study of T cell repertoires in cytomegalovirus infection. Each CDR3 protein is one row after TCRdb ran MiXCR on the reads. The repertoire consists of 680,000 or so distinct CDR3 sequences, with around 31% occurring once and the leading ten covering 18%. These receptors are not linked to any known antigen. The sequences come from cultured PBMCs, collected from culture after CMV antigen stimulation. All receptors derive from a human donor in good health (CMV status not recorded). Some clones in this sample may be carry-over from other donors' samples.

This clonotype has only one observation. Since a much larger clone is just one base distant, this may be a read error. The CDR3 sequence: CASSTLQHAYNEQFF. As DNA, the CDR3 is TGTGCCAGTAGTACCTTACAGCACGCCTACAATGAGCAGTTCTTC. The V call is TRBV19, the J call TRBJ2-1; D ambiguous. CDR1 is LNHDA, CDR2 SQIVND, per germline (reference sequence). Deletions cut 4 bases from V and 2 bases from J, with 12 bases between. CDR3 length: 15 residues.

This clonotype was found a few times. The chain links TRBV5-5 to TRBJ1-5; maybe TRBD1 (5 bases). Germline V CDR1 and CDR2: SGHKS, YYEKEE (reference sequence). The germline V and J ends were trimmed by 1 base and 2 bases, with 16 bases remaining between them. CDR3 length: 17 amino acids. The CDR3 is CASSLSQRGVGNQPQHF. In DNA form, the CDR3 reads TGTGCCAGCAGCTTGTCACAAAGGGGTGTCGGCAATCAGCCCCAGCATTTT.

This clonotype has a handful of counts. This chain uses TRBV20-1 with TRBJ1-2; D unclear. The germline V gene encodes CDR1 DFQATT and CDR2 SNEGSKA (reference sequence). V shed 3 bases and J shed 4 bases, with 9 bases lying between them. CDR3 length: 12 residues. The CDR3 DNA is TGCAGTGCTAGCGGACGGACCTATGGCTACACCTTC. It translates to CSASGRTYGYTF.

The chain recombines TRBV5-1 with TRBJ2-1; D is unclear. Germline CDR1 SGHRS, CDR2 YFSETQ. The CDR3 length is 12 residues. Deletions cut 1 base from V and 8 bases from J, with 7 bases between. The CDR3 protein is CASSLFSYEQFF. The CDR3 region has the DNA TGCGCCAGCAGCTTGTTTTCGTATGAGCAGTTCTTC.

This clonotype showed up just a few times. The V gene is TRBV28, the J gene TRBJ1-2, with D hard to call. The CDR3 spans 12 residues. Trimming removed 6 bases from V and 3 bases from J, with 8 bases in between. Germline V gene lookup returns CDR1 MDHEN and CDR2 SYDVKM. The CDR3 here is CASRTDDYGYTF. Here the CDR3 DNA reads TGTGCCAGCAGAACGGACGACTATGGCTACACCTTC.

The gene calls are TRBV20-1 and TRBJ1-1; D remains ambiguous. Trimming took 3 bases from V and 3 from J, leaving 8 bases between them. CDR3 size: 12 residues. The V gene's germline CDR1 is DFQATT and CDR2 SNEGSKA (reference sequence). CDR3: CSASRFDTEAFF. CDR3 DNA sequence: TGCAGTGCTAGCAGGTTTGACACTGAAGCTTTCTTT.

This rearrangement joins TRBV12-3 or TRBV12-4 to TRBJ2-7, with 7 bases identical to TRBD1. CDR3 length equals 13 residues. Trimming cost V 6 bases and J 9 bases; bases outside gene matches: 11. CDR3: CASSPGQDFAQYF. CDR3 nucleotides: TGTGCCAGCAGCCCTGGACAGGACTTCGCGCAGTACTTC.

The chain carries TRBV6-5 and TRBJ2-1, with D perhaps being TRBD1 or TRBD2 (6 bases each). The CDR3 consists of 16 residues. Trimming took off 0 bases at V and 8 bases at J, with 17 bases between the two ends. Looked up from germline, CDR1 is MNHEY and CDR2 is SVGAGI. CDR3 bases: TGTGCCAGCAGTTACTCGAAGGGGGAGGTTCTGGATGAGCAGTTCTTC. It yields the protein CASSYSKGEVLDEQFF.

This clonotype was found many times. The chain is built from TRBV7-2 and TRBJ2-7, with D perhaps TRBD1 (5 bases). The germline V gene has CDR1 SGHTA and CDR2 FQGNSA. Trimming took 1 base from V and 4 from J, leaving 14 bases between them. This CDR3 contains 15 residues. The CDR3 DNA reads as TGTGCCAGCAGCTTAGTTGTGGGGCAGAGATACGAGCAGTACTTC. It codes for CASSLVVGQRYEQYF.

This clonotype appeared a few times. V is TRBV11-2 and J is TRBJ2-2, with 8 bases lining up with TRBD2. The germline V gene encodes CDR1 SGHAT and CDR2 FQNNGV. V shed 1 base and J 6 bases; nucleotides not matched to a gene: 7. The CDR3 has 16 residues. Written as DNA, the CDR3 is TGTGCCAGCAGCTTAGGGGTAGTAGCGGGATCCGGGGAGCTGTTTTTT. Translation gives CASSLGVVAGSGELFF.

The V and J genes are TRBV28 and TRBJ1-5, with D perhaps matching TRBD1 (6 bases). The CDR3 is made up of 12 amino acids. Trimming left V 6 bases short and J 4 bases short, with 7 bases between. The germline CDR1 and CDR2 sequences are MDHEN and SYDVKM. This chain's CDR3 is CASRGTNQPQHF. CDR3 DNA sequence: TGTGCCAGCAGGGGGACAAATCAGCCCCAGCATTTT.

This clonotype has only a few counts. V usage is TRBV7-2 and J usage is TRBJ2-7, with 10 bases identical to TRBD2. CDR1 and CDR2 (germline): SGHTA, FQGNSA. The CDR3 totals 15 residues. Trimming cost V 5 bases and J 2 bases; bases outside gene matches: 6. The CDR3 reads CASSTVAGGAYEQYF. The CDR3 nucleotides are TGTGCCAGCAGCACGGTAGCGGGAGGCGCCTACGAGCAGTACTTC.

This clonotype was observed at least ten times. This chain uses TRBV7-2 with TRBJ1-2, with 7 positions matching TRBD1. The CDR3 has 16 residues. Losses at the gene ends were 1 base for V and 5 bases for J; bases not matched to a gene: 10. Germline assignment: CDR1 SGHTA and CDR2 FQGNSA. CDR3 sequence (DNA): TGTGCCAGCAGCTTAGAGGTTTTCCGACAGGGATATGGCTACACCTTC. It codes for CASSLEVFRQGYGYTF.

V gene TRBV28 combines with J gene TRBJ2-3; TRBD2 matches 8 bases. V shed 3 bases and J 6 bases; nucleotides not matched to a gene: 11. Germline loops: CDR1 MDHEN, CDR2 SYDVKM. The CDR3 has 16 residues. The CDR3 spells CASSFPRSGGSDTQYF. The CDR3, as DNA: TGTGCCAGCAGTTTCCCCCGAAGCGGGGGTTCGGATACGCAGTATTTT.

This chain joins TRBV20-1 and TRBJ2-3; D not certain. Trimming removed 7 bases at V and 0 bases at J, with 17 bases between. CDR3 size: 15 residues. CDR1 and CDR2 from the germline V gene are DFQATT and SNEGSKA (reference sequence). The CDR3, as DNA: TGCAGTGTTCCCTACCCCGGTGGCAGCACAGATACGCAGTATTTT. Amino acids: CSVPYPGGSTDTQYF.

This chain links TRBV7-2 with TRBJ2-7; the D is unclear. CDR1 SGHTA and CDR2 FQGNSA come from the germline V gene. The CDR3 runs 13 residues. Trimming removed 0 bases from V and 8 bases from J, with 11 bases in between. The CDR3 protein is CASSLASEVQQYF. In DNA form, the CDR3 reads TGTGCCAGCAGCTTAGCCAGTGAAGTACAGCAGTACTTC.

The chain carries TRBV14 and TRBJ2-5; D not certain. Germline V gene sequence: CDR1 SGHDN, CDR2 FVKESK. The CDR3 has 13 residues. V lost 1 base, J lost 5 bases, and 8 bases lay in between. The CDR3 DNA is TGTGCCAGCAGCCAAGCCCCCCGCGAGACCCAGTACTTC. It is translated as CASSQAPRETQYF. Complete variable domain (other parts from reference TRBV14 and TRBJ2-5): EAGVTQFPSHSVIEKGQTVTLRCDPISGHDNLYWYRRVMGKEIKFLLHFVKESKQDESGMPNNRFLAERTGGTYSTLKVQPAELEDSGVYFCASSQAPRETQYFGPGTRLLVL.

This chain links TRBV5-4 with TRBJ2-7, with a tentative D call TRBD2 (5 bases). Trimming shortened V by 2 bases and J by 6 bases, and 12 bases separated the two germline ends. The germline V gene has CDR1 SGHNT and CDR2 YYREEE (reference sequence). There are 13 residues in the CDR3. The CDR3 coding sequence is TGTGCCAGCAGCTTAGTAATCCGGGGCGAGCAGTACTTC. Protein: CASSLVIRGEQYF.

The rearrangement joins TRBV20-1 to TRBJ2-5; no definite D call. The germline CDR1 and CDR2 sequences are DFQATT and SNEGSKA (reference sequence). V was trimmed by 6 bases and J by 7 bases, leaving 15 bases between them. The CDR3 sequence is 12 residues long. CDR3 DNA: TGCAGTGCACCCGAGCTTCTCGGGACCCAGTACTTC. Protein product: CSAPELLGTQYF.

The J gene is TRBJ2-2, the V gene TRBV11-2; D possibly corresponds to TRBD1 (5 bases). Germline V CDR1 and CDR2: SGHAT, FQNNGV. The CDR3 contains 16 residues. The ends were cut back, 2 bases at V and 0 bases at J, with 10 bases in the middle. CDR3 nucleotide sequence: TGTGCCAGCAGCTTAAGGGGTCTGGCGAACACCGGGGAGCTGTTTTTT. Its translation: CASSLRGLANTGELFF.

This clonotype was counted between two and nine times. The V gene is TRBV12-3 or TRBV12-4, the J gene TRBJ2-3; 8 bases line up with TRBD2. V shed 4 bases and J 5 bases; nucleotides not matched to a gene: 8. This CDR3 is built from 15 residues. In nucleotides, the CDR3 is TGTGCCAGCAGTTCCCCCGGGACTAGGGGAGATACGCAGTATTTT. Translated, it gives CASSSPGTRGDTQYF.

The rearrangement joins TRBV30 to TRBJ1-3; D perhaps matches TRBD1 (6 bases). Per the germline V gene, CDR1 is GTSNPN and CDR2 is SVGIG (reference sequence). Deletions cut 2 bases from V and 4 bases from J, with 18 bases between. The CDR3 contains 16 residues. The CDR3 loop reads CAWSRSGTRPGNTIYF. The CDR3, as DNA: TGTGCCTGGAGTCGATCAGGGACACGCCCGGGAAACACCATATATTTT. The variable domain in full, with the rest retrieved from reference TRBV30 and TRBJ1-3, is SQTIHQWPATLVQPVGSPLSLECTVEGTSNPNLYWYRQAAGRGLQLLFYSVGIGQISSEVPQNLSASRPQDRQFILSSKKLLLSDSGFYLCAWSRSGTRPGNTIYFGEGSWLTVV.

The J gene is TRBJ1-1, the V gene TRBV12-3 or TRBV12-4; D may be TRBD1 (5 bases). The CDR3 sequence is 11 residues long. Trimming removed 5 bases from V and 6 bases from J, with 7 bases in between. As DNA, the CDR3 is TGTGCCAGCAGTGGGGCCTCTGAAGCTTTCTTT. Its translation is CASSGASEAFF.

This clonotype has just a few counts. The V gene is TRBV25-1, the J gene TRBJ2-1; D may be TRBD1 (7 bases). The germline V gene has CDR1 MGHDK and CDR2 SYGVNS. The V end lost 1 base, the J end lost 6 bases, and 19 bases lay between the germline ends. This CDR3 region has 17 residues. Here the CDR3 reads CASSEFPGGNKSNEQFF. DNA of the CDR3: TGTGCCAGCAGTGAATTCCCAGGGGGGAACAAGTCCAATGAGCAGTTCTTC.

This clonotype was seen a few times. The chain employs TRBV6-5 and TRBJ2-6; D remains unclear. CDR1 MNHEY and CDR2 SVGAGI come from the germline V gene. CDR3 length: 14 amino acids. Trimming removed 6 bases at V and 4 bases at J, with 10 bases between. Written as DNA, the CDR3 is TGTGCCAGCAGAGCAGGTTCCGGGGCCAACGTCCTGACTTTC. This codes for CASRAGSGANVLTF.

The J gene is TRBJ2-1, the V gene TRBV12-3 or TRBV12-4; 9 bases fit TRBD2. V gave up 6 bases and J gave up 7 bases; unmatched junction bases: 7. The CDR3 runs to 14 residues. The CDR3 DNA reads as TGTGCCAGCAGACGTAGCGGGAGTTTGAATGAGCAGTTCTTC. It specifies CASRRSGSLNEQFF.

The CDR3 is CASSDGAGGLYEQYF. The CDR3 DNA reads TGTGCCAGCAGTGATGGGGCAGGGGGCCTCTACGAGCAGTACTTC. The chain couples TRBV6-1 to TRBJ2-7; TRBD1 aligns across 8 bases. Germline V gives CDR1 MNHNS, CDR2 SASEGT. The CDR3 totals 15 residues. The J segment lost 3 bases and the V segment lost 3 bases, leaving 7 bases of the junction unmatched.

This chain links TRBV11-2 with TRBJ1-1; weak D call: TRBD1 (5 bases). Germline V CDR1 and CDR2: SGHAT, FQNNGV. V lost 1 base and J lost 8, with 20 bases in between. The length of the CDR3 is 16 residues. The CDR3 is CASSLALLSGGEEAFF. For the CDR3, the DNA is TGTGCCAGCAGCTTAGCTCTTCTGTCCGGGGGAGAAGAAGCTTTCTTT. The full variable domain, its missing parts supplied by reference TRBV11-2 and TRBJ1-1, is EAGVAQSPRYKIIEKRQSVAFWCNPISGHATLYWYQQILGQGPKLLIQFQNNGVVDDSQLPKDRFSAERLKGVDSTLKIQPAKLEDSAVYLCASSLALLSGGEEAFFGQGTRLTVV.

This clonotype came up once. The chain has TRBV11-3 and TRBJ2-1, with D perhaps matching TRBD1 or TRBD2 (6 bases each). The V end was cut by 1 base, the J end by 2 bases, with 9 bases between. Per the germline V gene, CDR1 is SGHNT and CDR2 is YENEEA. This CDR3 is built from 15 residues. The CDR3 DNA reads as TGTGCCAGCAGCTTAGGGGGGGCCGCCTACAATGAGCAGTTCTTC. It specifies CASSLGGAAYNEQFF.